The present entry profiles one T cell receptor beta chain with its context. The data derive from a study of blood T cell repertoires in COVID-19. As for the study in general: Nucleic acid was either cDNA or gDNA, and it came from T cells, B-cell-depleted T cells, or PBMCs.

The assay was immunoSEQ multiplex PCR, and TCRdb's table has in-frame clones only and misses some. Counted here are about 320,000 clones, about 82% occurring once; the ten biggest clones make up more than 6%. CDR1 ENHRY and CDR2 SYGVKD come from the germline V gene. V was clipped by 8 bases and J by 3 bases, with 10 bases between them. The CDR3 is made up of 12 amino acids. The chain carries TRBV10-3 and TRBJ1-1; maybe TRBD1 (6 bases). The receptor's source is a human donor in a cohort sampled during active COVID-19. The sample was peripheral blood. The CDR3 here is CAIGQGYTEAFF. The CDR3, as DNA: TGTGCCATCGGTCAGGGGTACACTGAAGCTTTCTTT.